This T cell receptor beta chain was captured by sequencing in a study of blood T cell repertoires in COVID-19. Whole-study context: The cDNA or gDNA used as material had been derived from T cells, B-cell-depleted T cells, or PBMCs.

Deletions cut 5 bases from V and 3 bases from J, with 16 bases between. Per the germline V gene, CDR1 is SGHVS and CDR2 is FQNEAQ. The CDR3 runs 15 residues. Sequencing was performed with immunoSEQ multiplex PCR; in TCRdb, only in-frame clones are kept and a portion is missing. The sample has approximately 70,000 clones, 87% seen once. The sequencing input was peripheral blood. This clonotype was obtained from a woman between 50 and 59 years old with acute or convalescent COVID-19. The J gene is TRBJ1-2, the V gene TRBV7-8; D possibly corresponds to TRBD1 (6 bases). The CDR3 sequence: CASSPRASGDYGYTF. CDR3 nucleotide sequence: TGTGCCAGCAGCCCACGGGCATCAGGGGACTATGGCTACACCTTC.